This passage covers 9 T cell receptor beta chains from one sample sequenced in a study of CD8 T cells in Susac syndrome. Random hexamers were used to reverse transcribe an amount of roughly 0.5 to 1 ug RNA. MiXCR, run by TCRdb on the immunoSEQ multiplex PCR reads, gives a single entry per CDR3 protein. The sample has 100,000 to 150,000 distinct CDR3 sequences, roughly 94% seen once; the top ten hold roughly 0.29%. Sequences were obtained from CD8+ T cells from PBMCs. These receptors originate from a human donor with Susac syndrome.

The chain has TRBV2 and TRBJ2-1; 7 positions agree with TRBD1. Looked up from germline, CDR1 is SNHLY and CDR2 is FYNNEI. V lost 6 bases and J lost 8; bases outside the gene matches: 13. The CDR3 is made up of 15 amino acids. CDR3 in DNA: TGTGCCAGCAGCGACCCGGGACAGATAAATGATGAGCAGTTCTTC. Its translation: CASSDPGQINDEQFF.

The chain has TRBV20-1 and TRBJ2-7, with TRBD1 identical over 8 bases. Looked up from germline, CDR1 is DFQATT and CDR2 is SNEGSKA (reference sequence). CDR3 length: 15 amino acids. Losses at the gene ends were 4 bases for V and 0 bases for J; bases not matched to a gene: 8. The CDR3 loop is CSATTGEGVSYEQYF. The DNA of the CDR3 is TGCAGTGCTACGACAGGGGAAGGGGTCTCCTACGAGCAGTACTTC.

V and J are TRBV4-3 and TRBJ1-1; D is unclear. Germline assignment: CDR1 LGHNA and CDR2 YSLEER. Deletions cut 0 bases from V and 1 base from J, with 15 bases between. The CDR3 is made up of 17 amino acids. CDR3 nucleotide sequence: TGCGCCAGCAGCCAAGACGCCGCGGGAGGAGAGAACACTGAAGCTTTCTTT. It encodes CASSQDAAGGENTEAFF.

This sequence joins TRBV9 and TRBJ2-6; D unclear. CDR3 size: 14 residues. V gave up 0 bases and J gave up 2 bases, with 3 bases separating them. Germline V lookup: CDR1 SGDLS, CDR2 YYNGEE. The CDR3 coding sequence is TGTGCCAGCAGCGTAGTTCCTGGGGCCAACGTCCTGACTTTC. Its translation: CASSVVPGANVLTF. Drawing the rest from reference TRBV9 and TRBJ2-6, the complete variable domain is DSGVTQTPKHLITATGQRVTLRCSPRSGDLSVYWYQQSLDQGLQFLIQYYNGEERAKGNILERFSAQQFPDLHSELNLSSLELGDSALYFCASSVVPGANVLTFGAGSRLTVL.

The chain uses TRBV29-1 and TRBJ2-3; no reliable D call. CDR3 length: 16 amino acids. Germline CDR1 and CDR2: SQVTM and ANQGSEA. V was pared by 4 bases and J by 2 bases, with 19 bases between. This CDR3 reads CSVGGGQVQLTDTQYF. CDR3 in DNA: TGCAGCGTTGGAGGTGGTCAAGTACAACTCACAGATACGCAGTATTTT.

As to this clonotype: An end of the junction does not agree with germline; a read error may underlie this. The chain recombines TRBV7-9 with TRBJ2-1, with 14 bases identical to TRBD2. CDR3 length: 15 residues. Germline loops: CDR1 SEHNR, CDR2 FQNEAQ (reference sequence). This CDR3 is CASSGLAGGYNEQFF. The CDR3 nucleotides read TGTGCCAGCAGCGGACTAGCGGGGGGATACAATGAGCAGTTTTTC.

This chain links TRBV7-2 with TRBJ2-1, with D possibly TRBD1 on 6 matching bases. V was pared by 3 bases and J by 4 bases, with 10 bases between. CDR3 size: 14 residues. The V gene's germline CDR1 is SGHTA and CDR2 FQGNSA. CDR3 sequence reads: CASSFRTVYNEQFF. In DNA, the CDR3 is TGTGCCAGCAGCTTCCGGACAGTTTACAATGAGCAGTTCTTC. Complete variable domain (other parts from reference TRBV7-2 and TRBJ2-1): GAGVSQSPSNKVTEKGKDVELRCDPISGHTALYWYRQSLGQGLEFLIYFQGNSAPDKSGLPSDRFSAERTGGSVSTLTIQRTQQEDSAVYLCASSFRTVYNEQFFGPGTRLTVL.

The V gene is TRBV13, the J gene TRBJ2-7, with D perhaps matching TRBD2 (7 bases). V lost 7 bases to trimming and J lost 11 bases, with 27 bases between them. CDR3 length equals 15 residues. From germline, CDR1 is PRHDT and CDR2 FYEKMQ (reference sequence). CDR3 DNA sequence: TGTGCCAGCACGCGGGCCCCACGGGGGGACACAAGAGAGTACTTC. It yields the protein CASTRAPRGDTREYF.

This clonotype is a singleton in its sample. The CDR3 reads CASKGSEATNEKLFF. The CDR3 DNA sequence: TGTGCCAGCAAGGGGTCAGAGGCAACTAATGAAAAACTGTTTTTT. The chain links TRBV2 to TRBJ1-4; TRBD1 is a possible D gene (5 bases). The ends were cut back, 7 bases at V and 0 bases at J, with 12 bases in the middle. The CDR3 length is 15 residues. The V gene's germline CDR1 is SNHLY and CDR2 FYNNEI.